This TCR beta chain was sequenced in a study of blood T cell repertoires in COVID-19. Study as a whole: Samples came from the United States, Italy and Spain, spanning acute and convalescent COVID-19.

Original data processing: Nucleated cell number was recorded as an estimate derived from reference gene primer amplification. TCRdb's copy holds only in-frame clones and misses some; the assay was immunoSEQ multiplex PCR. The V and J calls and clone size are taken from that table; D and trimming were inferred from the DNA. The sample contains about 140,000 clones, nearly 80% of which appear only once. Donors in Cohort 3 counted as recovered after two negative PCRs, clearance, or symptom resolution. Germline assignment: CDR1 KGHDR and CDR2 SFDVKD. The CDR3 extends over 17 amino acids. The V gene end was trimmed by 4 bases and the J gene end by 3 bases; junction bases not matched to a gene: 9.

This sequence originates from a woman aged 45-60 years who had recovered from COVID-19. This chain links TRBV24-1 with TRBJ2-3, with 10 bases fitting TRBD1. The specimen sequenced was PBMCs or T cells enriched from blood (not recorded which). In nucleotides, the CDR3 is TGTGCCACCAGTGAGGGGGACAGGGGAGGTGGAACAGATACGCAGTATTTT. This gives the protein CATSEGDRGGGTDTQYF.